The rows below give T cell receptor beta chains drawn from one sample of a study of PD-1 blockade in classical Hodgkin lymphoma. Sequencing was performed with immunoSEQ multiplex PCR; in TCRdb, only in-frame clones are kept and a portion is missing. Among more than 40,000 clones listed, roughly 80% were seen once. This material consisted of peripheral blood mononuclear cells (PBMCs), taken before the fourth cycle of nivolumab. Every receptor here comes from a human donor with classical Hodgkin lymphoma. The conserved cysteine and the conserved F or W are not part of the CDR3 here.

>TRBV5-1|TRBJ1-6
ASSFLPLGQNSPLH
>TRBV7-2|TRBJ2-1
ASSDRYSYNEQF
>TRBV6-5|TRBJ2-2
ASRVSRGNAGELF
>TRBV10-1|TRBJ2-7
ASSGSREQY
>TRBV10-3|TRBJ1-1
AISESGNTEAF
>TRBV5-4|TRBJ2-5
ASSLGGGLAVQETQY
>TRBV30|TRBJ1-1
AWSVQGETEAF
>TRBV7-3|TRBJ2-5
ASSLGPRETQY
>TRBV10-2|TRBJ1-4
ASRIGKGVTNEKLF
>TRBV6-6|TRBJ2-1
ASSFRGGARNEQF
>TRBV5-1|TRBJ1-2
ASSSEGAYGYT
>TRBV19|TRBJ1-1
ASSISGNTEAF
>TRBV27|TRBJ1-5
ASSLSPGRQPQH
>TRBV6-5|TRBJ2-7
ASSVGQGVYEQY
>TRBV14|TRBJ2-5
ASSQILGGVETQY
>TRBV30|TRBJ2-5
AWELAGAAQY
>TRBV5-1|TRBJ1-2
ASSLGSKVFGYT
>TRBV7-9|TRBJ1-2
ASSAYSGGAQEGYT
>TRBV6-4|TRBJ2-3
ASSEQGQDTQY
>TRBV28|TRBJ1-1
ASSRDRGSYTEAF
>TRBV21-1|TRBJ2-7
ASSKGLWGGEPLEQY
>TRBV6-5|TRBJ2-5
ASSRTSGGGETQY
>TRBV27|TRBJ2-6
ASSYFQGAAGANVLT
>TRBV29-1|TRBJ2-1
SVEGVGLAGFSSGEQF
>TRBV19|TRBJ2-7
ASSVGTGFYEQY
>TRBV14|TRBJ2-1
ASRPLSGGYNEQF
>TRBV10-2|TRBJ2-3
ASSESTRGSLLTQY
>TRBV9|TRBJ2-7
ASSVEGRGPNEQY
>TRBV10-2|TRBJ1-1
ASSYGADTEAF
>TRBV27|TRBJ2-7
ASSFSPGTGLIQQY
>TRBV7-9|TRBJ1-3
ASSLGGGSGNTIY
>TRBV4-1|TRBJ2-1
ASSQEADSGIYEQF
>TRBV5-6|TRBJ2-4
ASSYPQRIALAKNIQY
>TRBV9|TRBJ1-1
ASSVGGTHVNTEAF
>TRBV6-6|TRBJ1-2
ASSRGQGTGGYT
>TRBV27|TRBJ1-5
ASSRDPLNQPQH
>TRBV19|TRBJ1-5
ASSVQRYNQPQH
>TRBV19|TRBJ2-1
ASSKTGNNEQF
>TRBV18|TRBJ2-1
ASSPQGEYSYNEQF
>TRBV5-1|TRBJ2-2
ASSTQGNTGELF